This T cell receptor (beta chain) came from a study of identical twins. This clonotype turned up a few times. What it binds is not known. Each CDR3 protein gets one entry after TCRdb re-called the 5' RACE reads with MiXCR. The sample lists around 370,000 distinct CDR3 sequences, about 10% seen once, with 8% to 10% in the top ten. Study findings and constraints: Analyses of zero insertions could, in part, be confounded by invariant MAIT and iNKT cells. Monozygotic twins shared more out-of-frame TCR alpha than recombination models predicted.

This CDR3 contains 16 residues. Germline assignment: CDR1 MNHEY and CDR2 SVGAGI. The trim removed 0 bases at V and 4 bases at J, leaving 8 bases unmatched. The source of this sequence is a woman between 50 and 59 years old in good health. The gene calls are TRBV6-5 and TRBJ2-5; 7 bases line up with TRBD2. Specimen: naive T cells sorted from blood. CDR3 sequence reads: CASSYSKTGGGETQYF. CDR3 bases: TGTGCCAGCAGTTACTCTAAGACGGGAGGAGGAGAGACCCAGTACTTC.